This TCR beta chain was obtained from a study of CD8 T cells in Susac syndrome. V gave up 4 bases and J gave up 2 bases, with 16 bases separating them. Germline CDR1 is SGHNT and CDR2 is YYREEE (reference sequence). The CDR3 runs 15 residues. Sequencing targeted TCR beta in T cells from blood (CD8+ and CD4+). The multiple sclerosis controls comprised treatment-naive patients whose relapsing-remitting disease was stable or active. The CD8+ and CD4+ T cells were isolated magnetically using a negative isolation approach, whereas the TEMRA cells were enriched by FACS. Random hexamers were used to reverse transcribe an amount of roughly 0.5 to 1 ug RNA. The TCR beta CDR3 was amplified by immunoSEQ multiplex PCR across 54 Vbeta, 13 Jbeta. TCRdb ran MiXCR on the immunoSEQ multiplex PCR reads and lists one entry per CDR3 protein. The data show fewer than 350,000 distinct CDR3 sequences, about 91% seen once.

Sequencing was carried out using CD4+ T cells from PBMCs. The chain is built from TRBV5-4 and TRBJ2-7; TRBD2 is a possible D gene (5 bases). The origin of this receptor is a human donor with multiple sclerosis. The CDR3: CASSQRATEAYEQYF. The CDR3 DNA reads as TGTGCCAGCAGCCAAAGGGCGACGGAGGCCTACGAGCAGTACTTC. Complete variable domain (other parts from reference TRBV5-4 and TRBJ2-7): ETGVTQSPTHLIKTRGQQVTLRCSSQSGHNTVSWYQQALGQGPQFIFQYYREEENGRGNFPPRFSGLQFPNYSSELNVNALELDDSALYLCASSQRATEAYEQYFGPGTRLTVT.